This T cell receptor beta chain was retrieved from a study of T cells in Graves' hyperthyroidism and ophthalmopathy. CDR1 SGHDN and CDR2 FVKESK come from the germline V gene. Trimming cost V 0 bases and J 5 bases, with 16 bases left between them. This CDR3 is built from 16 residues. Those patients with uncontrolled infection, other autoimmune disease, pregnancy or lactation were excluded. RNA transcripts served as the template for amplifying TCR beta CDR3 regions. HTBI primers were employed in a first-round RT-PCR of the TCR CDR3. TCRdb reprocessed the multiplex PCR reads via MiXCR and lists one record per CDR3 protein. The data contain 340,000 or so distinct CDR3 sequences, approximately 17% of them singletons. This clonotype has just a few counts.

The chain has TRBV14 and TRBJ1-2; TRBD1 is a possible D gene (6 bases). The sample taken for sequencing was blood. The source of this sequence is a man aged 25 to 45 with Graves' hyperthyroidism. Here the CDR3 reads CASSQEGDIGLYGYTF. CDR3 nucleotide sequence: TGTGCCAGCAGCCAAGAAGGGGACATAGGGTTATATGGCTACACCTTC.